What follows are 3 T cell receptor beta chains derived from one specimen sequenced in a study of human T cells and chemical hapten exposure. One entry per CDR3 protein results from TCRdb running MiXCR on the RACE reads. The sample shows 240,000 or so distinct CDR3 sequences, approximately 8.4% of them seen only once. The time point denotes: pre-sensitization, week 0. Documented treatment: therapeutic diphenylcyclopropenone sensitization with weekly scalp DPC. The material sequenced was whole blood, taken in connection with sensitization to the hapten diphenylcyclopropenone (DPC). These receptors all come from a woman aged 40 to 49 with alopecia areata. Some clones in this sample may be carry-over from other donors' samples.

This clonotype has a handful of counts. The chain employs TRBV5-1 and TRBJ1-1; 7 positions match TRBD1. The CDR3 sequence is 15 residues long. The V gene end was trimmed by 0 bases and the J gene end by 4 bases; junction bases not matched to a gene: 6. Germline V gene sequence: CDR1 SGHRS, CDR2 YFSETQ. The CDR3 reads CASSLAQGEGTEAFF. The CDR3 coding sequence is TGCGCCAGCAGCTTGGCCCAGGGGGAGGGCACTGAAGCTTTCTTT.

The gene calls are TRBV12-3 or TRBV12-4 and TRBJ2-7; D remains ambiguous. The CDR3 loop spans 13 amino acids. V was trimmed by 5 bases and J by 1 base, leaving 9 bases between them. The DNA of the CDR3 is TGTGCCAGCAGTCTCCATATGTCCTACGAGCAGTACTTC. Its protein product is CASSLHMSYEQYF.

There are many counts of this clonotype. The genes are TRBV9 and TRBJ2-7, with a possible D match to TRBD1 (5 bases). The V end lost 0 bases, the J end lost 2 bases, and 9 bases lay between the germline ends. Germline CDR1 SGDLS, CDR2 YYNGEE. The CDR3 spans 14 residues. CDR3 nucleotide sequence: TGTGCCAGCAGCGTAGAGTCAGGGACCTACGAGCAGTACTTC. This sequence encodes CASSVESGTYEQYF.